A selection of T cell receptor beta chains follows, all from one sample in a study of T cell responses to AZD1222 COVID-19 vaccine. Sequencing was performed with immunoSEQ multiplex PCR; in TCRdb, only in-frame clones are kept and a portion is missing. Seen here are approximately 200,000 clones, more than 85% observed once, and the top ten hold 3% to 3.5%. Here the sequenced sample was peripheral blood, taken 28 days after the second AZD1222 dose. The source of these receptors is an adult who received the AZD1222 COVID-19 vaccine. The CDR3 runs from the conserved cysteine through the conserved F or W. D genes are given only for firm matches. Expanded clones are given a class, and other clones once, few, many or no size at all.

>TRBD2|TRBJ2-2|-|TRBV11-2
TGTGCCAGCAGCTTAGTCCTAGCGGGAGGGCACGACACCGGGGAGCTGTTTTTT
CASSLVLAGGHDTGELFF
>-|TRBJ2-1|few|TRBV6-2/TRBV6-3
TGTGCCAGCAGCCGTCACTACAATGAGCAGTTCTTC
CASSRHYNEQFF
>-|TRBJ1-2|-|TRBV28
TGTGCCAGCAGTTTCCCCGGGGGGGATCGATATGGCTACACCTTC
CASSFPGGDRYGYTF
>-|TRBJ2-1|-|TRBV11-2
TGTGCCAGCAGCTTAGAATTCACATTTCTCCTCTCCTACAATGAGCAGTTCTTC
CASSLEFTFLLSYNEQFF
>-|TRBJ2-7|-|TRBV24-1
TGTGCCACCAGTCGTAGGGGGGGCGAGCAGTACTTC
CATSRRGGEQYF
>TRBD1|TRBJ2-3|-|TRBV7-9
TGTGCCAGCAGCTTGACTACAGGGGGCTACACAGATACGCAGTATTTT
CASSLTTGGYTDTQYF
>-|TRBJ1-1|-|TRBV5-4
TGTGCCAGCAGCTTGGTGGGCCCCTATGAAGCTTTCTTT
CASSLVGPYEAFF
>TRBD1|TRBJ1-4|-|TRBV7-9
TGTGCCAGCAGCTTAGGACAGGGCGTCCTTGAAAAACTGTTTTTT
CASSLGQGVLEKLFF
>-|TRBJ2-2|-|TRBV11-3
TGTGCCAGCAGCTTAGATGTCCGGGGGGAGCTGTTTTTT
CASSLDVRGELFF
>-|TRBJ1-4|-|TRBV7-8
TGTGCCAGCAGCCCCCGGGACAAACTGTTTTTT
CASSPRDKLFF
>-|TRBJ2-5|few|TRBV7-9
TGTGCCAGCAGCCAAGGGCTCCACGGAGTACGGGAGACCCAGTACTTC
CASSQGLHGVRETQYF
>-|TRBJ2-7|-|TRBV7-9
TGTGCCAGCAGCTCAACCAATGGGAACTACGAGCAGTACTTC
CASSSTNGNYEQYF
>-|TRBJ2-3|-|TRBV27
TGTGCCAGCAGTTGGCGAACTGGCACAGATACGCAGTATTTT
CASSWRTGTDTQYF
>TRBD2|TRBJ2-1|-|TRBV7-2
TGTGCCAGCAGCTTAGTAGCGGGAGGCTCCTACAATGAGCAGTTCTTC
CASSLVAGGSYNEQFF
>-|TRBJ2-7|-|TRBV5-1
TGCGCCAGCAGCTTGGCGGGCGAGAATTCCGGCGAGCAGTACTTC
CASSLAGENSGEQYF
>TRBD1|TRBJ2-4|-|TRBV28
TGTGCCAGCACCCTCGGGACAGGGGGTATCAAAAACATTCAGTACTTC
CASTLGTGGIKNIQYF
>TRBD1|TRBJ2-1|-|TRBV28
TGTGCCAGCAGCCCGACAGGGGGGTACAATGAGCAGTTCTTC
CASSPTGGYNEQFF
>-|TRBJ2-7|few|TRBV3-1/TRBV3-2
TGTGCCAGCAGCCAATCTATCTACGAGCAGTACTTC
CASSQSIYEQYF
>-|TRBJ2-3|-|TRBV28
TGTGCCAGCAGTCGAAGGGGCAGCACAGATACGCAGTATTTT
CASSRRGSTDTQYF
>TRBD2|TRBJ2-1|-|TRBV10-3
TGTGCCACCTGGACTAGCTGGAGCTCCTACAATGAGCAGTTCTTC
CATWTSWSSYNEQFF
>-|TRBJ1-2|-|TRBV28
TGTGCCACCACCCTAAGGTATGGCGGCTACACCTTC
CATTLRYGGYTF
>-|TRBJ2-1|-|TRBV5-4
TGTGCCAGCAGCTTGGGGGTCATAGCGGAGCAGTTCTTC
CASSLGVIAEQFF
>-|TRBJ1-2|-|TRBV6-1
TGTGCCAGCAGTGAAGCGTGGGGTAACTATGGCTACACCTTC
CASSEAWGNYGYTF
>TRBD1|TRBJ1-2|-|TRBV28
TGTGCCAGCCGACTACGGACAGGCCTGGGTTACACCTTC
CASRLRTGLGYTF
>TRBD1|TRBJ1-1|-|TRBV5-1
TGCGCCAGCAGCTTCGGACAGGGGTTCACTGAAGCTTTCTTT
CASSFGQGFTEAFF
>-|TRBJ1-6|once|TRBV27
TGTGCCAGCACCCCCGACAGAATCAATTCACCCCTCCACTTT
CASTPDRINSPLHF
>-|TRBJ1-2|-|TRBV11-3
TGTGCCAGCAGCTTAGGTGCCTATGGCTACACCTTC
CASSLGAYGYTF
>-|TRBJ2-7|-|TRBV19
TGTGCCAGTAGTATAGCGGCAGTAAATGGCCGCTACGAGCAGTACTTC
CASSIAAVNGRYEQYF
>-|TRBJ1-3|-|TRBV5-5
TGTGCCAGCAGCCCGTTAACGGCGGACTCTGGAAACACCATATATTTT
CASSPLTADSGNTIYF
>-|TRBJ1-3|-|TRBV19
TGTGCCAGTAGTCACCCACCAGAAAACACCATATATTTT
CASSHPPENTIYF
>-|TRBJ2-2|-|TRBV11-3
TGTGCCAGCAGCTTAGTATCTGGTACCGGGGAGCTGTTTTTT
CASSLVSGTGELFF
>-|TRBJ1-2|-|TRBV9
TGTGCCAGCAGCGCAACCCCGGGACCGTGGAGTTCCTATGGCTACACCTTC
CASSATPGPWSSYGYTF
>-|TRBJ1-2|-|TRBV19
TGTGCCTCGATGGGATGGGCAGGGTCTGATGGCTACACCTTC
CASMGWAGSDGYTF
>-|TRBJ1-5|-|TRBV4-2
TGTGCCAGCAGCCCACGGACGAGCAATCAGCCCCAGCATTTT
CASSPRTSNQPQHF
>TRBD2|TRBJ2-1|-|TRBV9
TGTGCCAGCAGCTCTAGGGACTACTACAATGAGCAGTTCTTC
CASSSRDYYNEQFF
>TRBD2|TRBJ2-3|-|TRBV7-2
TGTGCCAGCAGCTATAAGGGGACTAGCGGATCTAGCACAGATACGCAGTATTTT
CASSYKGTSGSSTDTQYF
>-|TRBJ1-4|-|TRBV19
TGTGCCAGTAGTACACCCACCACAGGGCGAATTAATGAAAAACTGTTTTTT
CASSTPTTGRINEKLFF
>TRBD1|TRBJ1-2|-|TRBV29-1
TGCAGCGTTGAGGGGACAGGGAGTAACTATGGCTACACCTTC
CSVEGTGSNYGYTF
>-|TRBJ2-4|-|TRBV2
TGTGCCAGCAGTGAAGCAGGGTTAGCCAAAAACATTCAGTACTTC
CASSEAGLAKNIQYF
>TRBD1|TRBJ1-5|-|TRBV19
TGTGCCAGTAGTCCAGGGGGCGGTTATCAGCCCCAGCATTTT
CASSPGGGYQPQHF
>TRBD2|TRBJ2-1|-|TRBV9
TGTGCCAGCAGCCCAAGGACTAGCGGGAGTTCAGACGAGCAGTTCTTC
CASSPRTSGSSDEQFF
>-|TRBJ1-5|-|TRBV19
TGTGCCAGTAGTATAAAGGGTACGAGCAATCAGCCCCAGCATTTT
CASSIKGTSNQPQHF
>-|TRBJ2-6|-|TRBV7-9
TGTGCCAGCAGCTGGTCCTACTCTGGGGCCAACGTCCTGACTTTC
CASSWSYSGANVLTF
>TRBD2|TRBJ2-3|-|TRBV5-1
TGCGCCAGCCGCATTAGCGGGAGTGCAGATACGCAGTATTTT
CASRISGSADTQYF
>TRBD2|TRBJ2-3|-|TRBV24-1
TGTGCCACCAGTGGGGCTAGCGGGGGGGGAACGCAGTATTTT
CATSGASGGGTQYF
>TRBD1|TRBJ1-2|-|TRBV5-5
TGTGCCAGCAGCTTTACCGGGACAGCGGAAGGAAATGGCTACACCTTC
CASSFTGTAEGNGYTF
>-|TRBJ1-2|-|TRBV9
TGTGCCAGCAGCGGTCCTCCGGCAGACGTCTATGGCTACACCTTC
CASSGPPADVYGYTF
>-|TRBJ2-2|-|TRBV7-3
TGTGCCAGCAGCCCCCAGGCCCGGGAAACCGGGGAGCTGTTTTTT
CASSPQARETGELFF
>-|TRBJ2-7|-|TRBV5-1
TGCGCCAGCAGCGCGGGGTTTGGTGACTACGAGCAGTACTTC
CASSAGFGDYEQYF
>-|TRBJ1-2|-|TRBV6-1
TGTGCCAGCAGTGAATCGGGCTACTATGGCTACACCTTC
CASSESGYYGYTF
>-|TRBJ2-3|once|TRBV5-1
TGCGCCAGCAGCCACCCTGGCACAGATACGCAGTATTTT
CASSHPGTDTQYF
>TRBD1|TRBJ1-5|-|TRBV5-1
TGCGCCAGCAGAGCCTCGACAGGGCAGCCCCAGCATTTT
CASRASTGQPQHF
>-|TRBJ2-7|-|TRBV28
TGTGCCAGCAGGCGACAGCAAAGCTCCTACGAGCAGTACTTC
CASRRQQSSYEQYF
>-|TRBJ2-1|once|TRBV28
TGTGCCAGCAACTCAGGGAATGAGCAGTTCTTC
CASNSGNEQFF
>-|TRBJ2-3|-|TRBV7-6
TGTGCCAGCACGCGCCAAACGGGTAGCACAGATACGCAGTATTTT
CASTRQTGSTDTQYF
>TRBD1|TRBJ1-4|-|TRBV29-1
TGCAGCGTTGGGAGGGACAGGGACCTGGGTGAAAAACTGTTTTTT
CSVGRDRDLGEKLFF
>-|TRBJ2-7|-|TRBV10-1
TGCGCCAGCAGTGAGCCGGGCAACGAGCAGTACTTC
CASSEPGNEQYF